The 27 T cell receptor beta chains in this list originate from one sample, sequenced in a study of OX40 agonist ivuxolimab in advanced cancers. Libraries were prepared by immunoSEQ multiplex PCR; TCRdb keeps only in-frame clonotypes and omits some of them. The sample has roughly 18,000 clones; 55% to 75% are singletons. Sequenced here: CD4+ or CD8+ T cells sorted from blood, sampled in a trial of the OX40 agonist ivuxolimab. The receptors shown here come from an adult with an advanced solid tumor such as melanoma, head and neck, liver or kidney cancer.

This rearrangement joins TRBV11-2 to TRBJ2-1; TRBD1 aligns across 7 bases. Per germline, CDR1 SGHAT and CDR2 FQNNGV. The CDR3 is 15 amino acids. The V and J ends lost 5 bases and 1 base, in that order; junction bases with no gene match: 5. The CDR3 region is CASSQSTGSYNEQFF. The CDR3 nucleotides are TGTGCCAGCAGCCAATCGACAGGGTCCTACAATGAGCAGTTCTTC.

This chain links TRBV28 with TRBJ2-1; 8 bases are a match to TRBD2. CDR3 size: 15 residues. Trimming removed 2 bases from V and 12 bases from J; junction bases left unmatched: 12. The germline V gene encodes CDR1 MDHEN and CDR2 SYDVKM. CDR3 coding DNA: TGTGCCAGCAGTTTACGAGCGGGGGATCTTTTGGGGCAGTTCTTC. It codes for CASSLRAGDLLGQFF.

This clone was recorded only once. The gene calls are TRBV7-2 and TRBJ2-7; D uncertain. The CDR3 has 12 residues. V was clipped by 5 bases and J by 7 bases, with 12 bases between them. In germline, CDR1 is SGHTA, CDR2 FQGNSA. CDR3 bases: TGTGCCAGCAGCCTGACCTACTTGGAGCAGTACTTC. Residues: CASSLTYLEQYF.

The chain is built from TRBV11-3 and TRBJ1-1; 10 bases agree with TRBD1. The CDR3 extends over 16 amino acids. Trimming at V came to 2 bases and at J to 1 base, leaving 4 bases not matched to a gene. Germline V CDR1 and CDR2: SGHNT, YENEEA. CDR3 sequence (DNA): TGTGCCAGCAGCTTAAGGGGACAGGGGAAGAACACTGAAGCTTTCTTT. This translates into CASSLRGQGKNTEAFF.

J is TRBJ2-1 and V is TRBV27, with TRBD2 as a possible D gene (6 bases). The CDR3 loop spans 15 amino acids. Germline V gene lookup returns CDR1 MNHEY and CDR2 SMNVEV (reference sequence). Trimming took 2 bases from V and 2 from J, leaving 10 bases between them. CDR3 DNA: TGTGCCAGCAGTTTAGGAGGGGTTCCCTACAATGAGCAGTTCTTC. It specifies CASSLGGVPYNEQFF.

CDR3 in DNA: TGTGCCAGCAGCGTATGGACAGCCGGCACCGGGGAGCTGTTTTTT. Protein: CASSVWTAGTGELFF. The rearrangement links TRBV9 to TRBJ2-2; tentative D call: TRBD1 (6 bases). CDR3 length equals 15 residues. Trimming took off 1 base at V and 4 bases at J, with 11 bases between the two ends. CDR1 is SGDLS, CDR2 YYNGEE, per germline.

This clone was detected a few times. This chain joins TRBV29-1 and TRBJ2-2, with D possibly matching TRBD2 (6 bases). V was trimmed by 1 base and J by 4 bases, leaving 10 bases between them. This CDR3 contains 14 residues. The germline V gene encodes CDR1 SQVTM and CDR2 ANQGSEA. The CDR3 here is CSVEGGDSTGELFF. CDR3 bases: TGCAGCGTTGAAGGGGGGGATAGCACCGGGGAGCTGTTTTTT.

The chain couples TRBV4-3 to TRBJ2-3; 8 positions match TRBD2. The J segment lost 6 bases and the V segment lost 4 bases, leaving 15 bases of the junction unmatched. The CDR3 loop spans 17 amino acids. Germline V gene data show CDR1 as LGHNA and CDR2 as YSLEER. CDR3 DNA: TGCGCCAGCAGCCTACGCGTTGGCGGGGGGCCCGGGGATACGCAGTATTTT. Translating gives CASSLRVGGGPGDTQYF.

V gene TRBV7-9 combines with J gene TRBJ1-3; TRBD1 matches 7 bases. V was clipped by 4 bases and J by 7 bases; unmatched bases: 13. Looked up from germline, CDR1 is SEHNR and CDR2 is FQNEAQ (reference sequence). The CDR3 spans 16 residues. The CDR3 region is CASSSGQAQFRNTIYF. In DNA form, the CDR3 reads TGTGCCAGCAGCTCCGGACAGGCCCAATTCCGGAACACCATATATTTT.

J is TRBJ2-3 and V is TRBV28, with 7 nucleotides matching TRBD1. Trimming removed 8 bases from V and 3 bases from J; junction bases left unmatched: 8. Germline lookup yields CDR1 MDHEN and CDR2 SYDVKM. CDR3 length equals 14 residues. This CDR3 is CASGAKGATDTQYF. CDR3 nucleotides: TGTGCCAGCGGAGCAAAGGGGGCTACAGATACGCAGTATTTT.

The rearrangement uses TRBV9 and TRBJ1-3; D gene uncertain. Germline CDR1 is SGDLS and CDR2 is YYNGEE. This CDR3 region has 21 residues. V shed 0 bases and J shed 0 bases, with 25 bases lying between them. CDR3: CASSVARSPEKDASSGNTIYF. The CDR3 nucleotides are TGTGCCAGCAGCGTAGCCCGCTCCCCAGAAAAGGACGCCAGCTCTGGAAACACCATATATTTT.

There are a few counts of this clone. V gene TRBV6-6 combines with J gene TRBJ1-5, with D tentatively TRBD1 (6 bases). Trimming left V 10 bases short and J 5 bases short, with 15 bases between. Germline V gene lookup returns CDR1 MNHNY and CDR2 SVGAGI (reference sequence). There are 13 residues in the CDR3. The CDR3 spells CAIKGGGHQPQHF. The CDR3 DNA is TGTGCCATCAAAGGCGGGGGGCATCAGCCCCAGCATTTT.

The chain has TRBV28 and TRBJ2-4; D unresolved. Germline CDR1 is MDHEN and CDR2 is SYDVKM. This CDR3 region has 15 residues. V was pared by 7 bases and J by 2 bases, with 15 bases between. The CDR3 region has the DNA TGTGCCAGCACCACTTCTTACATCCCCAAAAACATTCAGTACTTC. It translates to CASTTSYIPKNIQYF. The full variable domain, with the rest looked up from reference TRBV28 and TRBJ2-4, is DVKVTQSSRYLVKRTGEKVFLECVQDMDHENMFWYRQDPGLGLRLIYFSYDVKMKEKGDIPEGYSVSREKKERFSLILESASTNQTSMYLCASTTSYIPKNIQYFGAGTRLSVL.

This clone has only a few counts. This sequence joins TRBV4-1 and TRBJ1-2; 8 bases are a match to TRBD1. CDR1 is MGHRA and CDR2 is YSYEKL in the germline V gene. After removal of 5 bases from V and 7 bases from J, the junction contained 3 bases not matched to a gene. The length of the CDR3 is 12 residues. CDR3 loop: CASSGQGPGYTF. Written as DNA, the CDR3 is TGCGCCAGCAGCGGACAGGGCCCTGGCTACACCTTC.

J is TRBJ1-6 and V is TRBV27; D may be TRBD1 (6 bases). Germline CDR1 MNHEY, CDR2 SMNVEV (reference sequence). Trimming stripped 5 bases from V and 4 bases from J, with 12 bases between. The CDR3 length is 15 residues. CDR3 nucleotide sequence: TGTGCCAGCAGTCCGGATACAGGGTATAATTCACCCCTCCACTTT. Its translation is CASSPDTGYNSPLHF.

This rearrangement joins TRBV4-1 to TRBJ2-7; 11 nucleotides align to TRBD1. Trimming took 3 bases from V and 2 from J; bases not matched to a gene: 12. The CDR3 has 18 residues. The germline V gene encodes CDR1 MGHRA and CDR2 YSYEKL. CDR3 residues: CASSQRGSGTGGTYEQYF. For the CDR3, the DNA is TGCGCCAGCAGCCAGCGGGGGTCGGGGACAGGGGGTACCTACGAGCAGTACTTC.

In its sample, this clone was seen a few times. J is TRBJ1-6 and V is TRBV27; no firm D call. The CDR3 runs 14 residues. V lost 3 bases and J 7 bases, leaving 10 bases between the germline ends. The V gene's germline CDR1 is MNHEY and CDR2 SMNVEV (reference sequence). CDR3 nucleotides: TGTGCCAGCAGTTTTATGTTGGGAAATTCACCCCTCCACTTT. Translated: CASSFMLGNSPLHF.

This clone is termed medium-sized. V and J are TRBV4-3 and TRBJ1-1, with unresolved D. The CDR3 is 18 amino acids. The V and J ends lost 1 base and 1 base respectively, with 19 bases between them. Germline V CDR1 and CDR2: LGHNA, YSLEER. The CDR3 DNA sequence: TGCGCCAGCAGCCAAGGACTTGAACCGGATGGAGGGAACACTGAAGCTTTCTTT. Residues: CASSQGLEPDGGNTEAFF.

This clone was detected only once. The chain couples TRBV6-5 to TRBJ2-3, with D possibly being TRBD1 or TRBD2 (5 bases each). This CDR3 spans 16 amino acids. The germline CDR1 and CDR2 sequences are MNHEY and SVGAGI. Trimming took off 0 bases at V and 0 bases at J, with 10 bases between the two ends. CDR3: CASSYSGRISTDTQYF. For the CDR3, the DNA is TGTGCCAGCAGTTACTCGGGACGGATAAGCACAGATACGCAGTATTTT.

This clone appeared a few times. This sequence joins TRBV7-3 and TRBJ1-1, with D unresolved. CDR1 and CDR2 from the germline V gene are SGHTA and FQGTGA. The V and J ends lost 1 base and 1 base respectively, with 7 bases between them. The CDR3 loop spans 14 amino acids. The CDR3 spells CASSLNPENTEAFF. CDR3 bases: TGTGCCAGCAGCTTAAATCCGGAGAACACTGAAGCTTTCTTT.

The CDR3 nucleotides are TGTGCCAGCAGTGAAGGTGGGGGTGGACAGCCCCAGCATTTT. Amino acids: CASSEGGGGQPQHF. The chain uses TRBV2 and TRBJ1-5; a weak D match, TRBD1 (5 bases). Germline V gives CDR1 SNHLY, CDR2 FYNNEI. This CDR3 is 14 amino acids long. Deletions cut 1 base from V and 7 bases from J, with 11 bases between.

V usage is TRBV7-6 and J usage is TRBJ2-2; the D gene is possibly TRBD2 (5 bases). CDR3 length: 16 residues. The V and J ends lost 2 bases and 1 base respectively, with 11 bases between them. Per the germline V gene, CDR1 is SGHVS and CDR2 is FNYEAQ. The CDR3 is CASSLMRALNTGELFF. The CDR3 DNA reads TGTGCCAGCAGCTTAATGCGGGCCTTGAACACCGGGGAGCTGTTTTTT.

The V gene is TRBV27, the J gene TRBJ2-1, with 10 bases matching TRBD2. Losses at the gene ends were 5 bases for V and 4 bases for J; bases not matched to a gene: 8. Germline V lookup: CDR1 MNHEY, CDR2 SMNVEV (reference sequence). This CDR3 comprises 16 residues. CDR3 sequence (DNA): TGTGCCAGCAGTCTCTACGCGGGACTAGCGTACAATGAGCAGTTCTTC. This codes for CASSLYAGLAYNEQFF.

This chain joins TRBV7-9 and TRBJ1-5; D uncertain. CDR3 length: 17 residues. V was pared by 4 bases and J by 1 base, with 17 bases between. Germline CDR1 is SEHNR and CDR2 is FQNEAQ (reference sequence). CDR3 DNA: TGTGCCAGCAGCTCGACCGCGGGTTCGGTGAGCAATCAGCCCCAGCATTTT. This codes for CASSSTAGSVSNQPQHF.

The V and J genes are TRBV6-5 and TRBJ2-7; 8 bases agree with TRBD1. V shed 4 bases, J shed 10 bases, and the junction held 12 bases outside the gene matches. CDR1 is MNHEY, CDR2 SVGAGI, per germline. There are 14 residues in the CDR3. The CDR3, as DNA: TGTGCCAGCAGTTTTGACAGGGGTGGGTGGGCACAGTACTTC. Translating it yields CASSFDRGGWAQYF.

This rearrangement joins TRBV9 to TRBJ1-1; D is ambiguous. Per germline, CDR1 SGDLS and CDR2 YYNGEE. CDR3 length equals 15 residues. V shed 3 bases and J shed 5 bases, with 17 bases lying between them. This chain's CDR3 is CASSAGRVPDTEAFF. The CDR3 nucleotides read TGTGCCAGCAGCGCCGGGAGGGTACCGGATACTGAAGCTTTCTTT.

The V gene is TRBV27, the J gene TRBJ1-6; TRBD1 agrees at 8 bases. This CDR3 is built from 15 residues. V shed 4 bases, J shed 10 bases, and the junction held 9 bases outside the gene matches. Germline V CDR1 and CDR2: MNHEY, SMNVEV (reference sequence). The DNA of the CDR3 is TGTGCCAGCAGTTACCAGGACAGGGCCGGCTCACCCCTCCACTTT. It is translated as CASSYQDRAGSPLHF.